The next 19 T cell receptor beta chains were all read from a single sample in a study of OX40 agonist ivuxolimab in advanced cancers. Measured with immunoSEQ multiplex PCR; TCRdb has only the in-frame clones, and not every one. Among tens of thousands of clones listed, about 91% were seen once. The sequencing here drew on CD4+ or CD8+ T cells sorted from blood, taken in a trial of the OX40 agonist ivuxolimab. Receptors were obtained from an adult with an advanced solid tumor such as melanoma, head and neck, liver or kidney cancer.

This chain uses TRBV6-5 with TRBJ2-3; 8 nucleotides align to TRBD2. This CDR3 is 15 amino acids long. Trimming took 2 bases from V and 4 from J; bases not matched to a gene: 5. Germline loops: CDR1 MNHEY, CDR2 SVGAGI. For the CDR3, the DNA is TGTGCCAGCAGTTACGACACGGGGGGGGCAGATACGCAGTATTTT. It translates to CASSYDTGGADTQYF.

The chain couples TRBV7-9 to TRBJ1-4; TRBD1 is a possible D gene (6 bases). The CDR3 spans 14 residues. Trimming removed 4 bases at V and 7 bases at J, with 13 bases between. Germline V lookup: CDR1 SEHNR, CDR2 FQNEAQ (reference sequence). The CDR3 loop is CASSYDRRGEKLFF. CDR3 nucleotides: TGTGCCAGCAGCTACGACAGGCGGGGTGAAAAACTGTTTTTT.

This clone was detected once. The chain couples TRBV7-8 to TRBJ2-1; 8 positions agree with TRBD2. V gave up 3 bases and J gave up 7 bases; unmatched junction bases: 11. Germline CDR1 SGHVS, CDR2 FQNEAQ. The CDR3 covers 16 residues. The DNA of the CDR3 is TGTGCCAGCAGCTTGTCACCGGGACTAGGATTGAATGAGCAGTTCTTC. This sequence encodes CASSLSPGLGLNEQFF.

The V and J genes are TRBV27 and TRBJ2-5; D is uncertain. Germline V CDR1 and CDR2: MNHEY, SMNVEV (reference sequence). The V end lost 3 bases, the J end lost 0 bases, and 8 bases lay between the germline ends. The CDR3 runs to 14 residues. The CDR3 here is CASSFRRNQETQYF. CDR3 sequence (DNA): TGTGCCAGCAGTTTTAGAAGAAACCAAGAGACCCAGTACTTC.

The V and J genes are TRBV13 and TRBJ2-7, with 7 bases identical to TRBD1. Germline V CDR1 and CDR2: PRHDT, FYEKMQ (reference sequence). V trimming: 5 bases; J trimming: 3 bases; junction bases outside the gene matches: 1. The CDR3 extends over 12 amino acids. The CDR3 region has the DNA TGTGCCAGCAGCCGGGACAGCTACGAGCAGTACTTC. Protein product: CASSRDSYEQYF.

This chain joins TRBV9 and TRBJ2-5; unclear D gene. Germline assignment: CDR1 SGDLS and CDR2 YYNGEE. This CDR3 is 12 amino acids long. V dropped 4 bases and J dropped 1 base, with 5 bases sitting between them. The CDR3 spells CASSTSQETQYF. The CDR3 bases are TGTGCCAGCAGCACAAGCCAAGAGACCCAGTACTTC.

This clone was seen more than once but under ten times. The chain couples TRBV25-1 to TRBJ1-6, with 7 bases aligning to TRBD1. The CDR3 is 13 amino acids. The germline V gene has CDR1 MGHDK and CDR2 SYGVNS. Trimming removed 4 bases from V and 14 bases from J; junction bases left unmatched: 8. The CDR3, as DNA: TGTGCCAGCAGTGCCAGGGGGGCCCTCGCCCTCCACTTT. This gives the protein CASSARGALALHF. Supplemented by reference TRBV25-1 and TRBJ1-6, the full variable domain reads EADIYQTPRYLVIGTGKKITLECSQTMGHDKMYWYQQDPGMELHLIHYSYGVNSTEKGDLSSESTVSRIRTEHFPLTLESARPSHTSQYLCASSARGALALHFGNGTRLTVT.

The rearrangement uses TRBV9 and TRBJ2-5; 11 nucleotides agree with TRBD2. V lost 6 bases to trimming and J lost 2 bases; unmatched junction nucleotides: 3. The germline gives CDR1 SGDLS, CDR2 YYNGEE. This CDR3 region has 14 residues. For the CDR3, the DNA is TGTGCCAGCACCCCTAGCGGGGGGCAAGAGACCCAGTACTTC. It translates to CASTPSGGQETQYF.

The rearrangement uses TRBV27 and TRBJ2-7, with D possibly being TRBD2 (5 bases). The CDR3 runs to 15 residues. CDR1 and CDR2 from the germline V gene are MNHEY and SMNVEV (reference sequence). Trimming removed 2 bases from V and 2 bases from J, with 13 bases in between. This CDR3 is CASSLTSYPTYEQYF. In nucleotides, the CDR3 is TGTGCCAGCAGTTTAACTAGTTATCCCACCTACGAGCAGTACTTC.

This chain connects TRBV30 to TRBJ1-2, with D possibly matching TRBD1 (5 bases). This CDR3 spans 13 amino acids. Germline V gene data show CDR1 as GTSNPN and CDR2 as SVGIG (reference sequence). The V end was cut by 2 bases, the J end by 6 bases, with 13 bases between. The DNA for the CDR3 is TGTGCCTGGAGTACGCAGGGTTTAGATGGCTACACCTTC. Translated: CAWSTQGLDGYTF.

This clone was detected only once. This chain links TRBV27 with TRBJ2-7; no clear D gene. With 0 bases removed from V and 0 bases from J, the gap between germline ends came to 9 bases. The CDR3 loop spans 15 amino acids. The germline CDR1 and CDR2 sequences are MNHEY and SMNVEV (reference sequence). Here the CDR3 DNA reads TGTGCCAGCAGTTTATCAGCACGGCACTCCTACGAGCAGTACTTC. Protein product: CASSLSARHSYEQYF.

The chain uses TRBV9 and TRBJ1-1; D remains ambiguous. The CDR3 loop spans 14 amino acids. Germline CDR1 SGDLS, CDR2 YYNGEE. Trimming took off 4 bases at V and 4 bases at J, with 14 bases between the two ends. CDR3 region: CASSLDLRATEAFF. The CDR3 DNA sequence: TGTGCCAGCAGCCTAGATCTGAGGGCCACTGAAGCTTTCTTT.

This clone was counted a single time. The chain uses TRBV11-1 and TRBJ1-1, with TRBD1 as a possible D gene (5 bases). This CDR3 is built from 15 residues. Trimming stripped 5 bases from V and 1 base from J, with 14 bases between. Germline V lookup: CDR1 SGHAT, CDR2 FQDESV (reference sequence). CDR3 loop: CASSVQGSGNTEAFF. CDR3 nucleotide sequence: TGTGCCAGCAGCGTGCAGGGCAGCGGGAACACTGAAGCTTTCTTT.

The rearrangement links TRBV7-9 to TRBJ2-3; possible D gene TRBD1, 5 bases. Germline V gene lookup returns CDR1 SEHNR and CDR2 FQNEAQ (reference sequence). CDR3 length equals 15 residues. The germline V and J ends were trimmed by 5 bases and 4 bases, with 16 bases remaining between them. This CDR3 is CASSPQGFGADTQYF. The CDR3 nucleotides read TGTGCCAGCAGCCCGCAGGGTTTTGGCGCAGATACGCAGTATTTT.

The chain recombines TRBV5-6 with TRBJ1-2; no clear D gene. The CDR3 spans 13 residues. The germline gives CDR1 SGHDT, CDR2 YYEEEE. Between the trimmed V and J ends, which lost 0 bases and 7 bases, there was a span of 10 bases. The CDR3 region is CASSLAGDRGYTF. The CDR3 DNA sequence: TGTGCCAGCAGCTTGGCCGGAGATCGTGGCTACACCTTC.

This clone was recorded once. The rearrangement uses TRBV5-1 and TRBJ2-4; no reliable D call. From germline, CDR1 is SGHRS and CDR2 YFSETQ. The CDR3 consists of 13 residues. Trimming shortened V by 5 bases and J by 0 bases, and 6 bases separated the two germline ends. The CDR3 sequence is CASSIGAKNIQYF. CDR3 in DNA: TGCGCCAGCAGTATCGGAGCCAAAAACATTCAGTACTTC. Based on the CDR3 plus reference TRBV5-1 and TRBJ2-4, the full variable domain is KAGVTQTPRYLIKTRGQQVTLSCSPISGHRSVSWYQQTPGQGLQFLFEYFSETQRNKGNFPGRFSGRQFSNSRSEMNVSTLELGDSALYLCASSIGAKNIQYFGAGTRLSVL.

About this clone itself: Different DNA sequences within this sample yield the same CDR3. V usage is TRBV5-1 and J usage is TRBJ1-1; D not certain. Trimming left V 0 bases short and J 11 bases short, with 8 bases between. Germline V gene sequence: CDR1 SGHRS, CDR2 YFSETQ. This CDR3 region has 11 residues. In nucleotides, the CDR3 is TGCGCCAGCAGCTTGGGAGGTGAGGCTTTCTTT. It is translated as CASSLGGEAFF.

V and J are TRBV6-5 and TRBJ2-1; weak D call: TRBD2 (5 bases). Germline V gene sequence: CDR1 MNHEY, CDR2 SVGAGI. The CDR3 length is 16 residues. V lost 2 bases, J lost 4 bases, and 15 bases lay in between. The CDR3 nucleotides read TGTGCCAGCAGTTACGGAGTAGAGCGGTTTTACAATGAGCAGTTCTTC. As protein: CASSYGVERFYNEQFF.

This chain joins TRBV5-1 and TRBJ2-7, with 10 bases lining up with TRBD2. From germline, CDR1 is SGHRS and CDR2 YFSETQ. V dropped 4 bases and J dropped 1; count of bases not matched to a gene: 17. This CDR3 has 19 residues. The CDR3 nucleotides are TGCGCCAGCAGCCTGTGGTACGGAAACGGACTAGCGGCTTCCTACGAGCAGTACTTC. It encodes CASSLWYGNGLAASYEQYF.